This TCR beta chain was found in a study of PD-1 blockade in classical Hodgkin lymphoma. Study findings and constraints: No one has yet defined what causes the repertoire differences, which may be disease activity or prior therapy. Newly diagnosed patients had baseline TCR diversity that was reportedly lower than that of healthy donors.

Stated time point: newly diagnosed, previously untreated cHL patient sample. Researchers report purifying CD4+ T cells from thawed PBMCs by magnetic negative selection. This clone was detected once. Its specificity is not known. The data were produced by immunoSEQ multiplex PCR, yet TCRdb's version contains in-frame clones alone and is incomplete. The repertoire holds 29,000 or so clones, with about 89% as singletons. The germline gives CDR1 SEHNR, CDR2 FQNEAQ (reference sequence). This CDR3 spans 16 amino acids. With 0 bases clipped from V and 9 bases from J, the junction kept 6 bases outside the gene matches.

The sequencing input was CD4+ T cells from blood. The rearrangement uses TRBV7-9 and TRBJ2-1; 12 bases align to TRBD2. This clonotype originated in a human donor with classical Hodgkin lymphoma. The CDR3 DNA follows: TGTGCCAGCAGCTTAGCGACTAGCGGGAGTGCCGCTGAGCAGTTCTTC. Its translation: CASSLATSGSAAEQFF.